This T cell receptor (beta chain) was sequenced for a study of T-cell reconstitution after alpha-beta-depleted transplantation in children. Per the germline V gene, CDR1 is LGHDT and CDR2 is YNNKEL (reference sequence). The V gene end was trimmed by 2 bases and the J gene end by 6 bases; junction bases not matched to a gene: 4. The CDR3 runs to 13 residues. Unique molecular identifiers were incorporated when the TCRbeta library was constructed. TCRdb used MiXCR to reprocess the PCR reads, holding one entry per CDR3 protein. The sample records about 830,000 distinct CDR3 sequences, about 15% being singletons.

The V and J genes are TRBV3-1 and TRBJ2-7, with 7 bases matching TRBD2. The sequence came from a male patient between 5 and 17 years old who had a stem cell transplant for acute lymphoblastic leukemia, so the T cells may come from the graft donor. This specimen was PBMCs, mostly from graft donor cells, taken 360 days after TCRalphabeta/CD19-depleted stem cell transplant. CDR3 in amino acids: CASSQLASGEQYF. The CDR3 nucleotides are TGTGCCAGCAGCCAACTGGCTAGCGGCGAGCAGTACTTC.